The 26 T cell receptor beta chains given below trace back to one sample, sequenced in a study of cytomegalovirus exposure and HLA in healthy donors. In the PCR, 60 Vbeta and 13 Jbeta primers were used. Assay used: immunoSEQ multiplex PCR; TCRdb lists only in-frame clones, some missing. The sample's table shows around 120,000 clones. The sample taken for sequencing was PBMCs. The receptors were gathered from a man between 18 and 29 years old in good health and CMV-seronegative.

The rearrangement uses TRBV4-1 and TRBJ2-7, with D unresolved. The germline gives CDR1 MGHRA, CDR2 YSYEKL. The germline V and J ends were trimmed by 3 bases and 0 bases, with 12 bases remaining between them. The CDR3 consists of 15 residues. The CDR3 bases are TGCGCCAGCAGCCAGGATGGAGAGAGCTCCTACGAGCAGTACTTC. Protein: CASSQDGESSYEQYF.

The chain joins TRBV6-5 to TRBJ2-7, with 8 bases that match TRBD1. CDR3 length equals 15 residues. Germline V CDR1 and CDR2: MNHEY, SVGAGI. V was pared by 3 bases and J by 3 bases, with 7 bases of the junction left unmatched. The CDR3 bases are TGTGCCAGCAGTTATAACCCGGACAGGGTCTACGAGCAGTACTTC. This sequence encodes CASSYNPDRVYEQYF.

The chain carries TRBV10-3 and TRBJ1-5; 10 bases are a match to TRBD1. The CDR3 is made up of 14 amino acids. After removal of 5 bases from V and 6 bases from J, the junction contained 4 bases not matched to a gene. The germline CDR1 and CDR2 sequences are ENHRY and SYGVKD. CDR3 bases: TGTGCCATCAGTACGGGACAGGGGAGTCAGCCCCAGCATTTT. It is translated as CAISTGQGSQPQHF.

The V and J genes are TRBV7-8 and TRBJ2-2; D possibly corresponds to TRBD2 (5 bases). Germline-derived CDR1 and CDR2 are SGHVS and FQNEAQ. This CDR3 has 14 amino acids. With 6 bases removed from V and 0 bases from J, the gap between germline ends came to 8 bases. Here the CDR3 reads CASSPEANTGELFF. The CDR3 DNA follows: TGTGCCAGCAGTCCGGAGGCGAACACCGGGGAGCTGTTTTTT.

J is TRBJ2-7 and V is TRBV29-1; D perhaps matches TRBD1 (6 bases). The CDR3 runs to 16 residues. Germline lookup yields CDR1 SQVTM and CDR2 ANQGSEA. V lost 0 bases, J lost 0 bases, and 15 bases lay in between. This CDR3 reads CSVEDGRQDSSYEQYF. CDR3 bases: TGCAGCGTTGAAGATGGGCGCCAGGACAGCTCCTACGAGCAGTACTTC.

The rearrangement links TRBV5-4 to TRBJ2-5, with 10 bases matching TRBD1. Germline V gene data show CDR1 as SGHNT and CDR2 as YYREEE (reference sequence). There are 16 residues in the CDR3. The V and J ends lost 4 bases and 5 bases, in that order; junction bases with no gene match: 11. CDR3 sequence: CASSATGTGAGETQYF. Written as DNA, the CDR3 is TGTGCCAGCAGCGCGACCGGGACAGGGGCGGGGGAGACCCAGTACTTC.

The chain carries TRBV25-1 and TRBJ1-2, with TRBD1 identical over 8 bases. Germline values: CDR1 MGHDK, CDR2 SYGVNS. This CDR3 has 15 amino acids. With V trimmed by 3 bases and J by 8 bases, 11 bases remained unmatched. The CDR3 reads CASSDSDRATRGYTF. CDR3 bases: TGTGCCAGCAGTGATTCGGACAGGGCGACGAGGGGCTACACCTTC.

Here the CDR3 reads CASSETSGILLGTDTQYF. Written as DNA, the CDR3 is TGCGCCAGCAGTGAAACTAGCGGGATTTTGTTGGGAACAGATACGCAGTATTTT. The V call is TRBV10-1, the J call TRBJ2-3, with 10 bases fitting TRBD2. V dropped 3 bases and J dropped 3; count of bases not matched to a gene: 12. Germline CDR1 reads WNHNN; CDR2 reads SYGVQD (reference sequence). This CDR3 has 18 residues.

The chain links TRBV4-1 to TRBJ2-7, with D possibly matching TRBD2 (6 bases). CDR1 is MGHRA and CDR2 is YSYEKL in the germline V gene. The CDR3 is 16 residues long. V lost 0 bases to trimming and J lost 1 base, with 13 bases between them. This chain's CDR3 is CASSQDRGIWSYEQYF. CDR3 sequence (DNA): TGCGCCAGCAGCCAAGATCGGGGGATTTGGTCCTACGAGCAGTACTTC.

DNA of the CDR3: TGTGCCAGCAGCTTAACCGGGAGGGAGACCCAGTACTTC. It specifies CASSLTGRETQYF. The V gene is TRBV11-2, the J gene TRBJ2-5, with 7 bases aligning to TRBD2. CDR1 and CDR2 from the germline V gene are SGHAT and FQNNGV. The CDR3 is 13 amino acids. J was trimmed by 5 bases and V by 2 bases; bases with no gene match: 2. The whole variable domain, filled in from reference TRBV11-2 and TRBJ2-5, reads EAGVAQSPRYKIIEKRQSVAFWCNPISGHATLYWYQQILGQGPKLLIQFQNNGVVDDSQLPKDRFSAERLKGVDSTLKIQPAKLEDSAVYLCASSLTGRETQYFGPGTRLLVL.

The genes are TRBV19 and TRBJ1-1; the D is unclear. Germline loops: CDR1 LNHDA, CDR2 SQIVND (reference sequence). This CDR3 is 13 amino acids long. The V end was cut by 5 bases, the J end by 0 bases, with 7 bases between. CDR3 sequence (DNA): TGTGCCAGTAGTTTCACAATGAACACTGAAGCTTTCTTT. Translation gives CASSFTMNTEAFF.

The chain joins TRBV6-5 to TRBJ2-1, with TRBD1 matching 8 bases. With V trimmed by 4 bases and J by 10 bases, 3 bases remained unmatched. This CDR3 region has 12 residues. In germline, CDR1 is MNHEY, CDR2 SVGAGI. The CDR3 sequence is CASSLDRVEQFF. CDR3 DNA sequence: TGTGCCAGCAGTTTGGACAGGGTCGAGCAGTTCTTC.

The genes are TRBV18 and TRBJ2-6; D not certain. Between the trimmed V and J ends, which lost 0 bases and 4 bases, there was a span of 4 bases. From germline, CDR1 is KGHSH and CDR2 LQKENI. This CDR3 has 14 amino acids. The CDR3 DNA reads as TGTGCCAGCTCACCACCGAGGGGGGCCAACGTCCTGACTTTC. This codes for CASSPPRGANVLTF.

This rearrangement joins TRBV5-1 to TRBJ2-3; 8 bases agree with TRBD1. The CDR3 has 16 residues. Germline V lookup: CDR1 SGHRS, CDR2 YFSETQ. J gave up 1 base and V 4 bases, and 8 bases lay outside the gene matches. The CDR3 loop is CASSPLQGQGTDTQYF. In DNA, the CDR3 is TGCGCCAGCAGCCCCCTACAGGGACAGGGCACAGATACGCAGTATTTT.

The J gene is TRBJ2-3, the V gene TRBV5-4, with TRBD2 matching 15 bases. V was clipped by 2 bases and J by 0 bases; unmatched bases: 7. Germline V gene sequence: CDR1 SGHNT, CDR2 YYREEE (reference sequence). The CDR3 sequence is 19 residues long. Here the CDR3 reads CASSFGTSGGWGSTDTQYF. Written as DNA, the CDR3 is TGTGCCAGCAGCTTCGGGACTAGCGGGGGGTGGGGGAGCACAGATACGCAGTATTTT.

The chain uses TRBV19 and TRBJ2-7; D possibly corresponds to TRBD1 (5 bases). The germline V and J ends were trimmed by 9 bases and 0 bases, with 9 bases remaining between them. Germline V gene sequence: CDR1 LNHDA, CDR2 SQIVND (reference sequence). There are 12 residues in the CDR3. This CDR3 is CASQGSSYEQYF. In DNA form, the CDR3 reads TGTGCCAGCCAGGGTAGCTCCTACGAGCAGTACTTC.

The chain recombines TRBV11-3 with TRBJ1-1; D gene uncertain. The CDR3 is 13 amino acids. The germline V gene has CDR1 SGHNT and CDR2 YENEEA. The V end lost 1 base, the J end lost 1 base, and 4 bases lay between the germline ends. The CDR3, as DNA: TGTGCCAGCAGCTTAGTGCGGAACACTGAAGCTTTCTTT. Translating gives CASSLVRNTEAFF.

The genes are TRBV25-1 and TRBJ1-2; D unresolved. The V end lost 0 bases, the J end lost 2 bases, and 7 bases lay between the germline ends. The CDR3 contains 14 residues. Per the germline V gene, CDR1 is MGHDK and CDR2 is SYGVNS. CDR3 sequence: CASSEYHGNYGYTF. The CDR3 DNA reads TGTGCCAGCAGTGAATATCACGGGAACTATGGCTACACCTTC.

The chain couples TRBV19 to TRBJ2-2, with a possible D match to TRBD2 (6 bases). V lost 3 bases to trimming and J lost 3 bases, with 11 bases between them. CDR3 length: 15 residues. CDR1 LNHDA and CDR2 SQIVND come from the germline V gene (reference sequence). CDR3 coding DNA: TGTGCCAGTAGTATGCGGGGAGTCGACACCGGGGAGCTGTTTTTT. Protein sequence: CASSMRGVDTGELFF.

The genes are TRBV4-2 and TRBJ2-7; a weak D match, TRBD1 (5 bases). Trimming stripped 2 bases from V and 2 bases from J, with 10 bases between. Germline CDR1 and CDR2: LGHNA and YNFKEQ. The CDR3 is 14 residues long. The DNA of the CDR3 is TGTGCCAGCAGCCAAACGACAGCCGCCTACGAGCAGTACTTC. Its translation: CASSQTTAAYEQYF.

The V and J genes are TRBV27 and TRBJ2-1; D remains ambiguous. This CDR3 has 14 residues. V lost 0 bases to trimming and J lost 2 bases, with 5 bases between them. Germline values: CDR1 MNHEY, CDR2 SMNVEV (reference sequence). As DNA, the CDR3 is TGTGCCAGCAGTTTATCTCGGGCCTACAATGAGCAGTTCTTC. Its protein product is CASSLSRAYNEQFF.

This chain uses TRBV28 with TRBJ1-6; 9 bases fit TRBD1. The CDR3 runs to 16 residues. From germline, CDR1 is MDHEN and CDR2 SYDVKM. Germline trimming cut 7 bases from V and 7 bases from J; bases unmatched to any gene: 11. The DNA for the CDR3 is TGTGCCAGCATCTCAACGGGACAGGGTAGGAATTCACCCCTCCACTTT. It yields the protein CASISTGQGRNSPLHF.

The chain combines TRBV6-5 with TRBJ1-2, with TRBD1 matching 10 bases. The CDR3 extends over 12 amino acids. Germline assignment: CDR1 MNHEY and CDR2 SVGAGI. The J segment lost 5 bases and the V segment lost 7 bases, leaving 1 base of the junction unmatched. The CDR3 nucleotides read TGTGCCAGCACGGGACAGGGGTATGGCTACACCTTC. It encodes CASTGQGYGYTF.

The chain is built from TRBV2 and TRBJ2-1; D call uncertain. V dropped 6 bases and J dropped 2 bases, with 17 bases sitting between them. The CDR3 contains 16 residues. Germline V lookup: CDR1 SNHLY, CDR2 FYNNEI. The CDR3 here is CASSAGRRFPYNEQFF. The CDR3 DNA reads as TGTGCCAGCAGCGCAGGCAGGCGATTCCCCTACAATGAGCAGTTCTTC.

V usage is TRBV19 and J usage is TRBJ1-6; 8 bases fit TRBD1. Germline CDR1 is LNHDA and CDR2 is SQIVND (reference sequence). This CDR3 comprises 19 residues. Unmatched junction bases numbered 12, after V lost 2 bases and J lost 3 bases. In DNA form, the CDR3 reads TGTGCCAGTAGTATACGCGACAGGGGCGTCCTCGGCTATAATTCACCCCTCCACTTT. As protein: CASSIRDRGVLGYNSPLHF.

The J gene is TRBJ1-2, the V gene TRBV7-9, with D possibly TRBD1 on 6 matching bases. The germline CDR1 and CDR2 sequences are SEHNR and FQNEAQ (reference sequence). V lost 5 bases, J lost 8 bases, and 12 bases lay in between. The CDR3 is made up of 12 amino acids. In DNA, the CDR3 is TGTGCCAGCAGCCCACAGGGAAACGGCTACACCTTC. This codes for CASSPQGNGYTF.